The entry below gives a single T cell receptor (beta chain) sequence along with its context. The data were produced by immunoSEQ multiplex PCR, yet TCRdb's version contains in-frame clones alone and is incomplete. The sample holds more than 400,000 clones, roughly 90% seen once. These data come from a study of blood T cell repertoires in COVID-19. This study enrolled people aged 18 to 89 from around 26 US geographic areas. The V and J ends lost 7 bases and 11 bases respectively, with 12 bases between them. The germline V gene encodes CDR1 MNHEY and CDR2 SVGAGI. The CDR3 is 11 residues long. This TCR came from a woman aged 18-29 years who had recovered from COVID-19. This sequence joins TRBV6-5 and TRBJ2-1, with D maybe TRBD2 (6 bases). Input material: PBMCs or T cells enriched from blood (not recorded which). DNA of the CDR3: TGTGCCAGCACCCGGGAGAGTCAGCAGTTCTTC. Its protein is CASTRESQQFF.